A selection of T cell receptor beta chains follows, all from one sample in a study of T cell repertoires in cytomegalovirus infection. TCRdb re-called the reads through MiXCR, storing one row per CDR3 protein. The data show fewer than 300,000 distinct CDR3 sequences, 25% seen once. What was sequenced was PBMCs. The receptor source for this set is a human donor in good health (CMV status not recorded). Some clones in this sample may be carry-over from other donors' samples. CDR3s include the opening cysteine and the closing phenylalanine or tryptophan. Fields, in order: V gene, D gene, J gene, CDR3 protein. The D gene is left open where the match is weak.

TRBV7-2	TRBD2	TRBJ2-2	CASSVSGGTGELFF
TRBV25-1	NA	TRBJ1-5	CASSRGTNQPQHF
TRBV4-1	NA	TRBJ2-7	CASSQDSTPYTSYEQYF
TRBV7-2	NA	TRBJ2-2	CASSLGSRGRNTGELFF
TRBV28	NA	TRBJ1-1	CASSQGWTEAFF
TRBV7-2	NA	TRBJ2-1	CASSRRRGNYNEQFF
TRBV29-1	TRBD1	TRBJ1-5	CSVGTGSQPQHF
TRBV12-3/TRBV12-4	NA	TRBJ2-5	CASTFTGRGETQYF
TRBV2	TRBD1	TRBJ1-1	CASSELGQGNTEAFF
TRBV7-2	TRBD1	TRBJ1-6	CASSFEGAVNNSPLHF